The 22 T cell receptor beta chains listed next were all sequenced from one sample in a study of blood T cell repertoires in COVID-19. Assay used: immunoSEQ multiplex PCR; TCRdb lists only in-frame clones, some missing. The table records 200,000 to 250,000 clones, 70% to 85% of them present only once. The sequenced material came from PBMCs or T cells enriched from blood (not recorded which). These receptors all come from a woman aged 60 to 75 who had recovered from COVID-19.

V gene TRBV27 combines with J gene TRBJ2-1, with 7 bases matching TRBD1. The length of the CDR3 is 13 residues. Trimming removed 2 bases from V and 6 bases from J; junction bases left unmatched: 1. From germline, CDR1 is MNHEY and CDR2 SMNVEV (reference sequence). The DNA for the CDR3 is TGTGCCAGCAGTTTAAGGGGGCCCAATGAGCAGTTCTTC. Amino acids: CASSLRGPNEQFF.

CDR3 region: CASSVAGGRSNQPQHF. Here the CDR3 DNA reads TGTGCCAGTAGTGTCGCCGGGGGGCGAAGCAATCAGCCCCAGCATTTT. The rearrangement links TRBV19 to TRBJ1-5; a weak D match, TRBD1 (6 bases). Germline values: CDR1 LNHDA, CDR2 SQIVND (reference sequence). With 5 bases removed from V and 1 base from J, the gap between germline ends came to 15 bases. The CDR3 length is 16 residues.

The gene calls are TRBV6-6 and TRBJ2-7, with 8 positions matching TRBD1. The germline gives CDR1 MNHNY, CDR2 SVGAGI (reference sequence). There are 15 residues in the CDR3. Unmatched junction bases numbered 8, after V lost 6 bases and J lost 1 base. The CDR3 DNA reads as TGTGCCAGCAGCGTCATGCGGACAGGGTCCTACGAGCAGTACTTC. Translating it yields CASSVMRTGSYEQYF.

The chain recombines TRBV29-1 with TRBJ1-3, with D hard to call. This CDR3 has 14 residues. Germline CDR1 reads SQVTM; CDR2 reads ANQGSEA. With 6 bases removed from V and 0 bases from J, the gap between germline ends came to 12 bases. The CDR3 sequence is CSVTDASSGNTIYF. The CDR3 region has the DNA TGCAGCGTCACAGACGCGAGCTCTGGAAACACCATATATTTT. The complete variable domain, with remaining parts taken from reference TRBV29-1 and TRBJ1-3, reads SAVISQKPSRDICQRGTSLTIQCQVDSQVTMMFWYRQQPGQSLTLIATANQGSEATYESGFVIDKFPISRPNLTFSTLTVSNMSPEDSSIYLCSVTDASSGNTIYFGEGSWLTVV.

This clone was seen just once. This chain joins TRBV7-2 and TRBJ2-3; 13 bases align to TRBD2. Per germline, CDR1 SGHTA and CDR2 FQGNSA. With 5 bases clipped from V and 4 bases from J, the junction kept 3 bases outside the gene matches. This CDR3 contains 15 residues. The chain's CDR3 is CASSLGTSGADTQYF. CDR3 coding DNA: TGTGCCAGCAGCCTCGGGACTAGCGGGGCAGATACGCAGTATTTT.

J is TRBJ2-2 and V is TRBV10-2; 7 bases are shared with TRBD2. This CDR3 spans 14 amino acids. CDR1 and CDR2 from the germline V gene are WSHSY and SAAADI. Trimming took 5 bases from V and 4 from J; bases not matched to a gene: 4. The CDR3 DNA follows: TGCGCCAGCAGTTTCTCGGGAGGCACCGGGGAGCTGTTTTTT. Amino acid sequence: CASSFSGGTGELFF.

The gene calls are TRBV5-1 and TRBJ2-7, with TRBD2 matching over 7 bases. In germline, CDR1 is SGHRS, CDR2 YFSETQ. V was clipped by 4 bases and J by 2 bases; unmatched bases: 6. This CDR3 contains 14 residues. This CDR3 reads CASSMAGVAYEQYF. In nucleotides, the CDR3 is TGCGCCAGCAGCATGGCGGGGGTGGCCTACGAGCAGTACTTC.

The J gene is TRBJ2-7, the V gene TRBV6-5, with 7 bases lining up with TRBD2. The CDR3 contains 13 residues. Germline values: CDR1 MNHEY, CDR2 SVGAGI. J gave up 2 bases and V 6 bases, and 4 bases lay outside the gene matches. The CDR3 DNA reads TGTGCCAGCAGCGTAGGGAGGGCCTACGAGCAGTACTTC. The encoded protein is CASSVGRAYEQYF.

This chain connects TRBV18 to TRBJ2-7; a possible D gene is TRBD1 (5 bases). Germline loops: CDR1 KGHSH, CDR2 LQKENI. The CDR3 contains 15 residues. V was shortened by 3 bases and J by 1 base, with 13 bases between the two germline ends. The CDR3 bases are TGTGCCAGCTCACCTTCTCAGGGATGGTCCTACGAGCAGTACTTC. Amino acids: CASSPSQGWSYEQYF.

The rearrangement uses TRBV7-9 and TRBJ2-7, with 7 nucleotides matching TRBD1. V gave up 5 bases and J gave up 2 bases; unmatched junction bases: 12. Germline-derived CDR1 and CDR2 are SEHNR and FQNEAQ (reference sequence). The CDR3 extends over 16 amino acids. The CDR3 nucleotides are TGTGCCAGCAGCCCCAGGGGGACGGCGCGCCCCTACGAGCAGTACTTC. This translates into CASSPRGTARPYEQYF. The complete variable domain, with remaining parts taken from reference TRBV7-9 and TRBJ2-7, reads DTGVSQNPRHKITKRGQNVTFRCDPISEHNRLYWYRQTLGQGPEFLTYFQNEAQLEKSRLLSDRFSAERPKGSFSTLEIQRTEQGDSAMYLCASSPRGTARPYEQYFGPGTRLTVT.

This rearrangement joins TRBV6-5 to TRBJ1-2; 9 bases align to TRBD1. This CDR3 region has 15 residues. CDR1 MNHEY and CDR2 SVGAGI come from the germline V gene. J lost 1 base, V lost 8 bases, and 8 bases had no gene match. In nucleotides, the CDR3 is TGTGCCAGCCTACAGGGGGCGTTCATTAACTATGGCTACACCTTC. This codes for CASLQGAFINYGYTF.

The V gene is TRBV9, the J gene TRBJ2-1, with D hard to call. CDR3 length: 13 amino acids. CDR1 is SGDLS, CDR2 YYNGEE, per germline. V was shortened by 4 bases and J by 2 bases, with 7 bases between the two germline ends. The CDR3 nucleotides are TGTGCCAGCAGCCCTACAGCCTACAATGAGCAGTTCTTC. This translates into CASSPTAYNEQFF.

The rearrangement joins TRBV5-1 to TRBJ2-7; the match to TRBD2 covers 12 bases. The CDR3 runs 15 residues. Germline trimming cut 4 bases from V and 2 bases from J; bases unmatched to any gene: 4. Germline V gene sequence: CDR1 SGHRS, CDR2 YFSETQ. CDR3 sequence reads: CASSLRLAGAYEQYF. As DNA, the CDR3 is TGCGCCAGCAGCCTTAGACTAGCGGGGGCCTACGAGCAGTACTTC.

The chain is built from TRBV5-4 and TRBJ1-3, with D perhaps matching TRBD1 (5 bases). Per the germline V gene, CDR1 is SGHNT and CDR2 is YYREEE (reference sequence). The germline V and J ends were trimmed by 6 bases and 3 bases, with 16 bases remaining between them. This CDR3 is built from 15 residues. CDR3 nucleotides: TGTGCCAGCACCCAGGGACTACAAGGTGGAAACACCATATATTTT. Protein sequence: CASTQGLQGGNTIYF.

V gene TRBV6-4 combines with J gene TRBJ2-3; 9 bases map to TRBD2. V shed 6 bases, J shed 4 bases, and the junction held 8 bases outside the gene matches. The germline V gene has CDR1 MRHNA and CDR2 SNTAGT. CDR3 length: 15 residues. In DNA, the CDR3 is TGTGCCAGCAGCATATATAGCGGGGGCCCAGATACGCAGTATTTT. Protein sequence: CASSIYSGGPDTQYF.

The chain combines TRBV10-3 with TRBJ1-6; no reliable D call. Trimming cost V 4 bases and J 7 bases, with 8 bases left between them. Germline V gives CDR1 ENHRY, CDR2 SYGVKD. The CDR3 has 13 residues. CDR3 coding DNA: TGTGCCATCAGTGGAGGGCCGAATTCACCCCTCCACTTT. It codes for CAISGGPNSPLHF.

The chain joins TRBV19 to TRBJ1-4; D not certain. V was clipped by 3 bases and J by 0 bases, with 8 bases between them. This CDR3 has 15 residues. Germline lookup yields CDR1 LNHDA and CDR2 SQIVND (reference sequence). The CDR3 protein is CASSMGGTTNEKLFF. The CDR3 DNA reads as TGTGCCAGTAGTATGGGCGGGACAACTAATGAAAAACTGTTTTTT.

The J gene is TRBJ1-2, the V gene TRBV10-3; D may be TRBD1 (5 bases). Germline V gene data show CDR1 as ENHRY and CDR2 as SYGVKD. The V gene lost 10 bases and the J gene lost 1 base, with 16 bases spanning the gap. The CDR3 length is 14 residues. The CDR3 DNA is TGTGCCACCATGGGGGGGACTTTTAACTATGGCTACACCTTC. Translated: CATMGGTFNYGYTF.

V usage is TRBV18 and J usage is TRBJ2-6, with 9 bases aligning to TRBD1. The CDR3 consists of 17 residues. Germline trimming cut 3 bases from V and 0 bases from J; bases unmatched to any gene: 3. Germline assignment: CDR1 KGHSH and CDR2 LQKENI. The CDR3 DNA reads as TGTGCCAGCTCACCTCGGACAGGGGTCTCTGGGGCCAACGTCCTGACTTTC. Translation gives CASSPRTGVSGANVLTF. The variable domain in full, with the rest retrieved from reference TRBV18 and TRBJ2-6, is NAGVMQNPRHLVRRRGQEARLRCSPMKGHSHVYWYRQLPEEGLKFMVYLQKENIIDESGMPKERFSAEFPKEGPSILRIQQVVRGDSAAYFCASSPRTGVSGANVLTFGAGSRLTVL.

This chain uses TRBV19 with TRBJ2-7, with a tentative D call TRBD1 (5 bases). V was clipped by 5 bases and J by 3 bases, with 23 bases between them. The CDR3 sequence is 17 residues long. Germline V gene data show CDR1 as LNHDA and CDR2 as SQIVND (reference sequence). In nucleotides, the CDR3 is TGTGCCAGTAGTGAAAGGGCGGCAGGGCATGGGTTCTACGAGCAGTACTTC. Protein: CASSERAAGHGFYEQYF.

This clone came up a few times. The rearrangement links TRBV4-2 to TRBJ1-2, with 7 nucleotides matching TRBD1. V was pared by 2 bases and J by 4 bases, with 13 bases of the junction left unmatched. Germline V gene lookup returns CDR1 LGHNA and CDR2 YNFKEQ. This CDR3 comprises 17 residues. The CDR3 loop reads CASSQIIRDRRSYGYTF. The DNA of the CDR3 is TGTGCCAGCAGCCAAATTATTCGGGACAGAAGGTCCTATGGCTACACCTTC.

The V call is TRBV27, the J call TRBJ2-5; D possibly corresponds to TRBD1 (5 bases). This CDR3 is 13 amino acids long. From germline, CDR1 is MNHEY and CDR2 SMNVEV (reference sequence). V lost 5 bases, J lost 5 bases, and 12 bases lay in between. CDR3 DNA sequence: TGTGCCAGCAGTACCCGACAGTTTGAGACCCAGTACTTC. As protein: CASSTRQFETQYF.